This T cell receptor (beta chain) was documented in a study of shared clonotypes between healthy human individuals. As to this clone: The conserved phenylalanine or tryptophan is not found at the CDR3 terminus, so this likely reflects a read error. The DNA is omitted, as the CDR3 cannot be located on it reliably, and the CDR3 follows TCRdb's listing.

A deep-level run was used for the assay. The unsorted PBMC sample used ten immunoSEQ deep assay plates. Authors' analysis steps: Sequence data from immunoSEQ were junction-only and lacked quality scores; consequently, filtering differed. Only in-frame clones appear in the TCRdb table, and some are missing; sequencing was by immunoSEQ multiplex PCR. The V and J calls and the clone size are those of that table, but D and trimming were determined from the DNA. The table shows about 460,000 clones, with around 77% occurring only once. The germline gives CDR1 DFQATT, CDR2 SNEGSKA (reference sequence). Including both end residues, the CDR3 is 8 amino acids long.

The specimen sequenced was PBMCs. This TCR was sampled from a woman aged 40 to 50 in good health. Some clones in this sample may be carry-over from other donors' samples. V is TRBV20-1 and J is TRBJ2-7; TRBD1, the D gene given by the table, was not confirmed from the DNA. This CDR3 reads CRSGLTGY.